This entry lists 6 T cell receptor beta chains sequenced from one sample in a study of CD8+ T cells in alopecia areata. This sample's treatment: oral pan-JAK inhibitor, 5-10 mg twice daily. Following extraction, RNA underwent reverse transcription to cDNA, which served as the sequencing template. Some clones are missing from TCRdb's copy, which holds only in-frame ones; the method was immunoSEQ multiplex PCR. The table records 110,000 or so clones, approximately 52% of them present only once. Sequences were derived from CD8+ T cells sorted from blood, sampled at week 4, from a patient treated with tofacitinib. These receptors were obtained from a human donor with alopecia areata.

The rearrangement uses TRBV29-1 and TRBJ2-3, with D perhaps assigned TRBD1 or TRBD2 (6 bases each). V shed 2 bases and J shed 2 bases, with 11 bases lying between them. The CDR3 is 14 amino acids. In germline, CDR1 is SQVTM, CDR2 ANQGSEA. In DNA form, the CDR3 reads TGCAGCGTTGAAAGGCCGGGGGCCACAGATACGCAGTATTTT. Amino acids: CSVERPGATDTQYF.

As DNA, the CDR3 is TGTGCCAGCAGTTTCTCGACAGGGTTTAATTCACCCCTCCACTTT. Protein: CASSFSTGFNSPLHF. The chain couples TRBV28 to TRBJ1-6, with 7 bases matching TRBD1. V shed 3 bases, J shed 6 bases, and the junction held 5 bases outside the gene matches. The CDR3 loop spans 15 amino acids. The germline gives CDR1 MDHEN, CDR2 SYDVKM.

In DNA, the CDR3 is TGTGCCAGCAGCTTGTCGCCCTCCTACGAGCAGTACTTC. Its translation is CASSLSPSYEQYF. This sequence joins TRBV5-4 and TRBJ2-7; D ambiguous. V lost 1 base and J 0 bases, leaving 5 bases between the germline ends. The CDR3 has 13 residues. In germline, CDR1 is SGHNT, CDR2 YYREEE (reference sequence).

V gene TRBV30 combines with J gene TRBJ1-1; possible D gene TRBD1, 5 bases. Looked up from germline, CDR1 is GTSNPN and CDR2 is SVGIG (reference sequence). The CDR3 is made up of 17 amino acids. V lost 1 base to trimming and J lost 4 bases, with 22 bases between them. Here the CDR3 reads CAWSGGGSLPRGTEAFF. DNA of the CDR3: TGTGCCTGGAGTGGGGGCGGCAGTCTCCCTCGAGGCACTGAAGCTTTCTTT.

The chain uses TRBV7-6 and TRBJ1-1, with TRBD1 as a possible D gene (5 bases). V was shortened by 3 bases and J by 1 base, with 9 bases between the two germline ends. The CDR3 has 14 residues. Germline V gene sequence: CDR1 SGHVS, CDR2 FNYEAQ. The CDR3 region has the DNA TGTGCCAGCAGCTTGGGCGGGGCGAACACTGAAGCTTTCTTT. This translates into CASSLGGANTEAFF.

The rearrangement links TRBV29-1 to TRBJ2-2; a weak D match, TRBD1 (5 bases). V lost 4 bases, J lost 8 bases, and 11 bases lay in between. CDR3 length equals 12 residues. CDR1 and CDR2 from the germline V gene are SQVTM and ANQGSEA. CDR3 sequence: CSVAQGEGELFF. The CDR3 DNA reads TGCAGCGTTGCTCAGGGTGAAGGGGAGCTGTTTTTT.